The 8 T cell receptor beta chains in this list originate from one sample, sequenced in a study of long-term antiretroviral therapy in people with HIV (dated by TCRdb to the early 2020s). Sequencing of the TRB variable region was done with the immunoSEQ hsTCRB v3.0 assay at survey level resolution. Here the immuneACCESS table is served through TCRdb, limited to in-frame sequences with V and J called. Missing clones are a known gap in these copies; in checked studies unresolved V genes cover under half, and the rest lacks a known reason. The sample records some 22,000 clones, roughly 85% of which are singletons. The ten most abundant clones make up roughly a tenth of the sample. The material was unsorted PBMCs, obtained 4.1 years after starting antiretroviral therapy. The receptors originated from a woman between 40 and 50 years old with HIV.

The J gene is TRBJ2-5, the V gene TRBV4-1, with 10 positions matching TRBD1. V was pared by 4 bases and J by 5 bases, with 7 bases of the junction left unmatched. The CDR3 consists of 15 residues. Germline V gene lookup returns CDR1 MGHRA and CDR2 YSYEKL. CDR3 nucleotides: TGCGCCAGCAGCCCCTGGGACAGGGGTGAGGAGACCCAGTACTTC. Translating it yields CASSPWDRGEETQYF.

This chain uses TRBV4-2 with TRBJ2-5; TRBD2 matches at 16 bases. The V and J ends lost 4 bases and 5 bases, in that order; junction bases with no gene match: 10. This CDR3 region has 18 residues. Germline CDR1 reads LGHNA; CDR2 reads YNFKEQ. This CDR3 is CASSLSPGLAGGQETQYF. The CDR3 coding sequence is TGTGCCAGCAGCCTCTCCCCGGGACTAGCGGGGGGGCAGGAGACCCAGTACTTC.

This rearrangement joins TRBV27 to TRBJ1-1; D is uncertain. Trimming pared 5 bases from V and 9 bases from J, leaving 13 bases between. The CDR3 spans 12 residues. Germline assignment: CDR1 MNHEY and CDR2 SMNVEV (reference sequence). The chain's CDR3 is CASSPDRVQAFF. In DNA, the CDR3 is TGTGCCAGCAGTCCAGACCGGGTCCAAGCTTTCTTT.

The V call is TRBV5-1, the J call TRBJ2-7; possibly TRBD2 for D (6 bases). V lost 4 bases and J lost 2, with 10 bases in between. Germline values: CDR1 SGHRS, CDR2 YFSETQ. The CDR3 is 13 amino acids. CDR3 sequence: CASSAGRTYEQYF. The CDR3 bases are TGCGCCAGCAGCGCGGGACGGACCTACGAGCAGTACTTC.

The rearrangement links TRBV29-1 to TRBJ2-1; 10 bases line up with TRBD1. V dropped 4 bases and J dropped 15; count of bases not matched to a gene: 12. This CDR3 comprises 13 residues. Germline CDR1 is SQVTM and CDR2 is ANQGSEA. In DNA form, the CDR3 reads TGCAGCGTTGTAGTTACCGGGACAGGGGATTGGTTCTTC. It yields the protein CSVVVTGTGDWFF.

This clone was detected once. The chain has TRBV11-2 and TRBJ2-2; 9 nucleotides agree with TRBD1. From germline, CDR1 is SGHAT and CDR2 FQNNGV. The length of the CDR3 is 16 residues. V dropped 3 bases and J dropped 5; count of bases not matched to a gene: 7. CDR3 DNA sequence: TGTGCCAGCAGCTTCTGGGGACAGGGAGGAACCGGGGAGCTGTTTTTT. It yields the protein CASSFWGQGGTGELFF.

This rearrangement joins TRBV19 to TRBJ1-2, with 9 positions matching TRBD1. Germline CDR1 LNHDA, CDR2 SQIVND (reference sequence). Trimming cost V 6 bases and J 8 bases; bases outside gene matches: 10. The CDR3 totals 14 residues. The CDR3 loop reads CASRPGTGIIGYTF. CDR3 DNA sequence: TGTGCCAGTAGACCCGGGACAGGGATAATCGGCTACACCTTC.

The chain couples TRBV11-2 to TRBJ2-2; 10 bases fit TRBD2. The CDR3 covers 18 residues. Germline assignment: CDR1 SGHAT and CDR2 FQNNGV. J gave up 3 bases and V 5 bases, and 12 bases lay outside the gene matches. The CDR3 DNA reads as TGTGCCAGCAGCAACCCCCCCGGGACTAGCGTTGACACCGGGGAGCTGTTTTTT. It codes for CASSNPPGTSVDTGELFF.